This TCR beta chain was identified in a study of blood T cell repertoires in COVID-19. Per the authors' pipeline: Reference gene primer amplification in the assay estimated nucleated cell counts. Assay: immunoSEQ multiplex PCR; the TCRdb copy retains only in-frame clones and omits some. That table gives V, J and clone size, and the DNA gave D and trimming. The sample carries 95,000 to 150,000 clones, more than 80% recorded once. This CDR3 has 13 residues. Germline V gene lookup returns CDR1 SGHRS and CDR2 YFSETQ. Unmatched junction bases numbered 1, after V lost 6 bases and J lost 2 bases. The sequencing sample was made of peripheral blood. The clonotype was recovered from a man aged 70-80 years with active or convalescent COVID-19. V gene TRBV5-1 combines with J gene TRBJ2-2; 7 bases agree with TRBD2. Written as DNA, the CDR3 is TGCGCCAGCAAGCGGGACAACACCGGGGAGCTGTTTTTT. Its protein product is CASKRDNTGELFF. Together with reference TRBV5-1 and TRBJ2-2, the CDR3 gives the full variable domain: KAGVTQTPRYLIKTRGQQVTLSCSPISGHRSVSWYQQTPGQGLQFLFEYFSETQRNKGNFPGRFSGRQFSNSRSEMNVSTLELGDSALYLCASKRDNTGELFFGEGSRLTVL.